This T cell receptor beta chain was profiled in a study of blood T cell repertoires in COVID-19. Profiled with immunoSEQ multiplex PCR; TCRdb holds only in-frame clones, not every one. The profile shows fewer than 200,000 clones, roughly 87% of them singletons. Looked up from germline, CDR1 is SGHTA and CDR2 is FQGNSA. Between the trimmed V and J ends, which lost 5 bases and 5 bases, there was a span of 22 bases. The CDR3 consists of 16 residues. The chain joins TRBV7-2 to TRBJ2-7, with D unclear. The source of this sequence is a woman aged 65 to 85 with acute or convalescent COVID-19. The sample consisted of peripheral blood. Here the CDR3 reads CASSPGPPAGVNEQYF. CDR3 sequence (DNA): TGTGCCAGCAGCCCCGGTCCCCCCGCCGGAGTTAACGAGCAGTACTTC.